Reported below is one T cell receptor beta chain. The sample holds a few counts of this clone. Its antigen is currently not known. Base qualities are not provided; no much larger clone lies one nucleotide away. Enrolling through a virtual design, the prospective study's participants ranged in age from roughly 18 to 89 years and lived across about two dozen United States geographic areas. In the prospective study, cohorts were assigned on the basis of participant-reported clinical history obtained from a screening survey and a study questionnaire. Recovered participants in ImmuneRACE Cohort 3 were defined by two consecutive negative NP/OP PCR tests, clearance by a healthcare professional, or resolution of symptoms. In the prospective study, whole blood, serum and a nasopharyngeal or oropharyngeal swab were collected from each participant by mobile phlebotomists. Prospective study participants could optionally give additional blood draws and questionnaires over an approximately two-month period. Prospective study blood samples were shipped either frozen or at room temperature before DNA extraction.

The immunoSEQ Assay, a bias-controlled multiplex PCR, was used to amplify TCRbeta CDR3 regions from genomic DNA. The original methods were these. Within the assay, amplification of reference gene primers was used to estimate how many nucleated cells each sample contained. To quantify the absolute abundance of each unique TCRbeta CDR3 rearrangement, sequence reads were collapsed and filtered. For each sample, productive Simpson clonality was calculated as the square root of Simpson's diversity index over productive rearrangements. Imported from immuneACCESS, the table was reduced by TCRdb to in-frame sequences with V and J called. These copies leave out some clones; in studies compared against another copy, an unresolved V gene accounts for under half, and the cause of the remainder is not known. For V, J and clone size, that table is used; D and trimming come from the DNA. This sample comprises approximately 200,000 clones, about 82% of them detected only once. The ten biggest clones cover around 8.6% of the sample.

The sample belongs to a study of blood T cell repertoires in COVID-19 (dated by TCRdb to between 2020 and 2021). About the investigation overall: The collaborator samples originated in the United States, Italy and Spain and spanned the acute and convalescent phases of COVID-19. The prospective study material was composed of cDNA or gDNA derived from T cells, B-cell-depleted T cells, or PBMCs. Deeply sampled blood TCRbeta repertoires from subjects exposed to, actively infected with, or recovered from COVID-19 were included in the dataset. The repertoires were made available in a free public database intended to serve as a resource for research on the immune response to SARS-CoV-2. The samples were drawn from the first 160 participants of the ongoing ImmuneRACE study and from 950 to 1,500 subjects provided by 6 global collaborators. A de-identified subject ID, COVID-19 status, age in years and sex were almost always included in the sample metadata. Where available, HLA class I and class II types were taken from metadata supplied by the sample provider and were not determined by assay-based typing.

V sheds 3 bases and J sheds 0 bases, leaving 6 bases between their ends. Per the germline V gene (reference sequence), LNHDA is the CDR1 and SQIVND is the CDR2. Including the terminal cysteine and phenylalanine, the CDR3 comprises 14 residues. Only the CDR3 DNA stays, 42 bases, in frame from base 1. Study-level results and caveats: The quantity of clinical and demographic metadata differed by source and by participant and was supplied without curation.

Sequencing was carried out using PBMCs or T cells enriched from blood (not recorded which). The sequence was obtained from a woman in her twenties or thirties who had recovered from COVID-19. This chain joins TRBV19 to TRBJ2-4, with no confidently assigned D gene. The bases read TGTGCCAGTAGTATCAGTGCAGCCAAAAACATTCAGTACTTC. Its protein is CASSISAAKNIQYF.